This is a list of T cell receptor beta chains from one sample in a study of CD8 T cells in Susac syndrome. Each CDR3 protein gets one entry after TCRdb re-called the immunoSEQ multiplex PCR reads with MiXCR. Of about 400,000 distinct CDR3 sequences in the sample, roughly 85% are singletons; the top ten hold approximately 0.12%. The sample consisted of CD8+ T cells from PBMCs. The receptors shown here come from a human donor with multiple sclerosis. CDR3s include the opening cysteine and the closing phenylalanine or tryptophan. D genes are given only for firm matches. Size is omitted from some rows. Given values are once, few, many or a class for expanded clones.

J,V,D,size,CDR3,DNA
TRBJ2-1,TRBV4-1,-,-,CASSQDLSTHNEQFF,TGCGCCAGCAGCCAAGATTTATCAACACACAATGAGCAGTTCTTC
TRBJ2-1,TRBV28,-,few,CASSPGLEQFF,TGTGCCAGCAGTCCCGGTCTCGAGCAGTTCTTC
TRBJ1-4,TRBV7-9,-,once,CASSLVPSRAGNEKLFF,TGTGCCAGCAGCTTAGTGCCGTCCCGGGCAGGGAATGAAAAACTGTTTTTT
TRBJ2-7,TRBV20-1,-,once,CSAKTSGNSYEQYF,TGCAGTGCTAAGACCTCCGGGAACTCCTACGAGCAGTACTTC
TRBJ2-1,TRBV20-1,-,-,CSARAAEQSYNEQFF,TGCAGTGCTAGAGCCGCGGAGCAGTCCTACAATGAGCAGTTCTTC
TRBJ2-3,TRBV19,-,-,CASSISRTDTQYF,TGTGCCAGTAGTATCTCCAGGACAGATACGCAGTATTTT
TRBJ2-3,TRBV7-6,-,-,CASSLIPTDTQYF,TGTGCCAGCAGCTTAATCCCCACAGATACGCAGTATTTT
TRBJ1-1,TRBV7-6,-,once,CASSLAPMNTEAFF,TGTGCCAGCAGCTTAGCGCCGATGAACACTGAAGCTTTCTTT
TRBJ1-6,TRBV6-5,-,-,CASSSQGSFGNSPLHF,TGTGCCAGCAGTTCTCAGGGCTCCTTCGGGAATTCACCCCTCCACTTT
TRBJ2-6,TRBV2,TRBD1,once,CASRRTGQPSSGANVLTF,TGTGCCAGCAGAAGGACAGGACAGCCAAGCTCTGGGGCCAACGTCCTGACTTTC
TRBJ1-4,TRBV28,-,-,CASSWAEKLFF,TGTGCCAGCAGTTGGGCTGAAAAACTGTTTTTT
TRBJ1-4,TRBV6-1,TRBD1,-,CASTGEGQVLQGEKLFF,TGTGCCAGCACCGGGGAGGGACAGGTACTTCAGGGTGAAAAACTGTTTTTT
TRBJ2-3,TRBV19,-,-,CASSMRRDTQYF,TGTGCCAGTAGTATGAGAAGAGATACGCAGTATTTT
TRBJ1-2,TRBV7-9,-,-,CASSAVEGGRGYTF,TGTGCCAGCAGCGCCGTCGAAGGGGGTCGTGGCTACACCTTC
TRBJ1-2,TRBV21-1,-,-,CASSMLTDPVDGYTF,TGTGCCAGCAGCATGTTGACCGACCCCGTGGATGGCTACACCTTC
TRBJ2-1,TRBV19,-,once,CASSIGSYNEQFF,TGTGCCAGTAGTATAGGCTCCTACAATGAGCAGTTCTTC
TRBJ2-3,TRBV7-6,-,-,CASSFLTSTDTQYF,TGTGCCAGCAGTTTTCTTACGAGCACAGATACGCAGTATTTT
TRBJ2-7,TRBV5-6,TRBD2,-,CASSLGLASLLGRSSSSYEQYF,TGTGCCAGCAGCTTGGGACTAGCGAGTCTTTTGGGAAGGTCGTCGAGCTCCTACGAGCAGTACTTC
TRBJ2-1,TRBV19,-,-,CASSQQGLQQFF,TGTGCCAGTAGCCAACAGGGCCTACAGCAGTTCTTC
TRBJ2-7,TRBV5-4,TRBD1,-,CASSFGPPRDRDDEQYF,TGTGCCAGCAGCTTTGGCCCCCCCCGGGACAGGGATGACGAGCAGTACTTC
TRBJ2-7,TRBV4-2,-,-,CASSQEVAATYEQYF,TGTGCCAGCAGCCAAGAGGTAGCGGCGACCTACGAGCAGTACTTC
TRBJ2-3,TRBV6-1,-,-,CASRHPPQASSTDTQYF,TGTGCCAGCAGACACCCTCCTCAGGCATCTAGCACAGATACGCAGTATTTT
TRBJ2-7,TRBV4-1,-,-,CASSQGSPGDEQYF,TGCGCCAGCAGCCAGGGGTCCCCGGGCGACGAGCAGTACTTC
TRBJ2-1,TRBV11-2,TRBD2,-,CASSGSGSQYEQFF,TGTGCCAGCAGTGGGAGCGGGAGCCAGTATGAGCAGTTCTTC
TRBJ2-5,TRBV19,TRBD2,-,CARGRPGLAGEETQYF,TGTGCCAGGGGAAGACCGGGACTAGCGGGAGAAGAGACCCAGTACTTC
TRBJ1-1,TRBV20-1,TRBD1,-,CSRKWQGGAEAFF,TGCTCCAGGAAGTGGCAGGGGGGGGCCGAAGCTTTCTTT
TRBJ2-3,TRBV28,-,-,CASSLLPVDTQYF,TGTGCCAGCAGTTTATTACCGGTGGATACGCAGTATTTT
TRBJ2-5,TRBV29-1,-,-,CSVEDMRRLGETQYF,TGCAGCGTTGAAGATATGAGACGGCTGGGGGAGACCCAGTACTTC
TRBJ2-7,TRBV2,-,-,CASSDGQDLYEQYF,TGTGCCAGCAGTGATGGCCAGGACCTCTACGAGCAGTACTTC
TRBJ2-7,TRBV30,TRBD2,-,CAWRVAGVYEQYF,TGTGCCTGGAGGGTAGCGGGAGTGTACGAGCAGTACTTC
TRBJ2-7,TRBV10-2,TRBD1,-,CASSTGTGADEQYF,TGCGCCAGCAGTACCGGGACAGGGGCCGACGAGCAGTACTTC
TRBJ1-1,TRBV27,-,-,CASSPLGAPVETEAFF,TGTGCCAGCAGCCCCCTAGGGGCCCCCGTGGAAACTGAAGCTTTCTTT
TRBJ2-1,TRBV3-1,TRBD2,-,CASSQGTSGRGYNEQFF,TGTGCCAGCAGCCAAGGGACTAGCGGGAGAGGGTACAATGAGCAGTTCTTC
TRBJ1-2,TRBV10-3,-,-,CAISDIVPNYGYTF,TGTGCCATCAGTGATATTGTACCTAACTATGGCTACACCTTC
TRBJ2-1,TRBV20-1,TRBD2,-,CSASKLAGETYNEQFF,TGCAGTGCTTCAAAACTAGCGGGGGAGACCTACAATGAGCAGTTCTTC
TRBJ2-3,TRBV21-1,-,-,CASSPRTSGSRDTQYF,TGTGCCAGCAGCCCCCGGACTAGCGGGAGTCGTGATACGCAGTATTTT
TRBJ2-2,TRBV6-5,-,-,CASSSSTNTGELFF,TGTGCCAGCAGTTCCTCCACGAACACCGGGGAGCTGTTTTTT
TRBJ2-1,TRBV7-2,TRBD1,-,CASSSDGTGWVNEQFF,TGTGCCAGCAGCTCCGACGGGACAGGGTGGGTTAATGAGCAGTTCTTC